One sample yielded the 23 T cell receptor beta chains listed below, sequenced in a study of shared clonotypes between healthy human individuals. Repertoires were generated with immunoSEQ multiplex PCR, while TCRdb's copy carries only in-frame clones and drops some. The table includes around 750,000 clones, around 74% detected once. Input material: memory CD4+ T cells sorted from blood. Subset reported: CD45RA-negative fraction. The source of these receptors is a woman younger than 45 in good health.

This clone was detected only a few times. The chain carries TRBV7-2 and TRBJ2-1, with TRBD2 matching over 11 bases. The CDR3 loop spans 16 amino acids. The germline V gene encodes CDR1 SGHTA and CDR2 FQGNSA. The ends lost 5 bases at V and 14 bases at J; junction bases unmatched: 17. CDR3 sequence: CASSPKTSGRTSSEFF. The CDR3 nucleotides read TGTGCCAGCAGCCCAAAAACTAGCGGGAGAACCTCTAGCGAGTTCTTC. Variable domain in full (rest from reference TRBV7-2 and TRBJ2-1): GAGVSQSPSNKVTEKGKDVELRCDPISGHTALYWYRQSLGQGLEFLIYFQGNSAPDKSGLPSDRFSAERTGGSVSTLTIQRTQQEDSAVYLCASSPKTSGRTSSEFFGPGTRLTVL.

The CDR3 DNA reads as TGCGCCAGCAGCCTACCTCTCCGGGAGTATTCCTACAATGAGCAGTTCTTC. It specifies CASSLPLREYSYNEQFF. The rearrangement joins TRBV4-1 to TRBJ2-1; maybe TRBD2 (6 bases). The CDR3 is made up of 17 amino acids. Trimming cost V 4 bases and J 1 base, with 17 bases left between them. Germline-derived CDR1 and CDR2 are MGHRA and YSYEKL.

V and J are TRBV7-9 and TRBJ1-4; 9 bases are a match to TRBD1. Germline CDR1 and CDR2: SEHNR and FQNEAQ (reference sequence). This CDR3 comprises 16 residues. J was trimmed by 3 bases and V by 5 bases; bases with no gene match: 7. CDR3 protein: CASSPGTGFPNEKLFF. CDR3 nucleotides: TGTGCCAGCAGCCCCGGGACAGGGTTCCCTAATGAAAAACTGTTTTTT.

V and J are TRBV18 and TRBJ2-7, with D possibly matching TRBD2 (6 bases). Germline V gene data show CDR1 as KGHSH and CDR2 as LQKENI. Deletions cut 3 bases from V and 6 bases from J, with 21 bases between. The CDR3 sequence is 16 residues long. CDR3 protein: CASSPRAGGALSEQYF. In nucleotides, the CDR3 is TGTGCCAGCTCACCCCGGGCTGGAGGGGCCCTCAGCGAGCAGTACTTC.

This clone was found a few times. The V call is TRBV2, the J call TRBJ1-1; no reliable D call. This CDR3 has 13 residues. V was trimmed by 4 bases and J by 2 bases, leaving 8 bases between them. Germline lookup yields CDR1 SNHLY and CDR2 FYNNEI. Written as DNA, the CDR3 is TGTGCCAGCAGTGTGATACCTAACACTGAAGCTTTCTTT. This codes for CASSVIPNTEAFF.

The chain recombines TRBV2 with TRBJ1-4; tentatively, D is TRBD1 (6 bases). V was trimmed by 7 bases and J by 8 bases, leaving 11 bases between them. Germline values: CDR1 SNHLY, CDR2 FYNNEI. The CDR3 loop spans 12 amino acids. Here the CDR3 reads CASKGDNEKLFF. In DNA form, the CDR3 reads TGTGCCAGCAAAGGGGACAACGAAAAACTGTTTTTT. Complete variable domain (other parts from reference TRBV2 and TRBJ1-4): EPEVTQTPSHQVTQMGQEVILRCVPISNHLYFYWYRQILGQKVEFLVSFYNNEISEKSEIFDDQFSVERPDGSNFTLKIRSTKLEDSAMYFCASKGDNEKLFFGSGTQLSVL.

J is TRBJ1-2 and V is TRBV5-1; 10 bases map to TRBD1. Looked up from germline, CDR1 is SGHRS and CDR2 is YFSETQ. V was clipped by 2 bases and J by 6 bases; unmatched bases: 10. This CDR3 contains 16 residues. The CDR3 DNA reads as TGCGCCAGCAGCTTTACACCGGGACAGGGGAGGGATGGCTACACCTTC. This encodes CASSFTPGQGRDGYTF.

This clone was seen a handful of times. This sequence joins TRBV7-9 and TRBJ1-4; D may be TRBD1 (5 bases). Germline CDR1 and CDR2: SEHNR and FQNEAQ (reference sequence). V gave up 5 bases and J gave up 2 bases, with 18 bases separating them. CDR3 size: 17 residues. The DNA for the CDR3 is TGTGCCAGCAGCCCCCAAGGAGGGGAACACACTAATGAAAAACTGTTTTTT. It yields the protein CASSPQGGEHTNEKLFF.

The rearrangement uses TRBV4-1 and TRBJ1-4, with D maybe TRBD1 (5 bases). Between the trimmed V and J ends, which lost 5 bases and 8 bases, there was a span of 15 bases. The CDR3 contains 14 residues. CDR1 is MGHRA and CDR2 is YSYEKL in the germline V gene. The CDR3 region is CASSSRTWDEKLFF. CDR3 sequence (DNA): TGCGCCAGCAGCTCGCGGACCTGGGACGAAAAACTGTTTTTT.

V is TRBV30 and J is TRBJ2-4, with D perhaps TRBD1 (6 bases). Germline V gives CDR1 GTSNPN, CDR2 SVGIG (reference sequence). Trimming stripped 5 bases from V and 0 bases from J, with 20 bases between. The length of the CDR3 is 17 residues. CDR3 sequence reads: CAWEWTGHHLAKNIQYF. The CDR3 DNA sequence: TGTGCCTGGGAGTGGACGGGACACCATTTAGCCAAAAACATTCAGTACTTC. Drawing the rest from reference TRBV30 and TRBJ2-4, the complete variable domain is SQTIHQWPATLVQPVGSPLSLECTVEGTSNPNLYWYRQAAGRGLQLLFYSVGIGQISSEVPQNLSASRPQDRQFILSSKKLLLSDSGFYLCAWEWTGHHLAKNIQYFGAGTRLSVL.

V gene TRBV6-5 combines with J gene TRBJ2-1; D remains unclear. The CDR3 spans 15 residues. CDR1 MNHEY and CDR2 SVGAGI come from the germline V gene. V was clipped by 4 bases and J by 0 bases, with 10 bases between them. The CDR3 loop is CASSFEESSYNEQFF. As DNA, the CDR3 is TGTGCCAGCAGTTTTGAGGAGAGCTCCTACAATGAGCAGTTCTTC.

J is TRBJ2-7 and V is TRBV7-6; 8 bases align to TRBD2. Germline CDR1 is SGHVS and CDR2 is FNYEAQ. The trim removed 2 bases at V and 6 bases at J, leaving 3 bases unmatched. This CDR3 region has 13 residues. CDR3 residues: CASSLQGTSEQYF. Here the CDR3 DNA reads TGTGCCAGCAGCTTACAGGGGACTAGCGAGCAGTACTTC.

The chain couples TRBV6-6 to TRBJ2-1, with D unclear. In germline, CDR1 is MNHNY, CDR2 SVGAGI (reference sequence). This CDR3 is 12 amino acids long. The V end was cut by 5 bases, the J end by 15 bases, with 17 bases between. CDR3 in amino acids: CASSPPQSSPFF. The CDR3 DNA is TGTGCCAGCAGTCCCCCCCAGTCTAGTCCGTTCTTC.

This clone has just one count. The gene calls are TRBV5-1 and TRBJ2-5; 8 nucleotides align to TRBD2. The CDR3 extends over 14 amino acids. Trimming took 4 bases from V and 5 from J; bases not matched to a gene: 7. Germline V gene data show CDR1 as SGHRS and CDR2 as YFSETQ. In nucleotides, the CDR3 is TGCGCCAGCAGCCAAGGCGGGAGGATGGAGACCCAGTACTTC. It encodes CASSQGGRMETQYF. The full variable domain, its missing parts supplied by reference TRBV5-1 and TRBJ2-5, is KAGVTQTPRYLIKTRGQQVTLSCSPISGHRSVSWYQQTPGQGLQFLFEYFSETQRNKGNFPGRFSGRQFSNSRSEMNVSTLELGDSALYLCASSQGGRMETQYFGPGTRLLVL.

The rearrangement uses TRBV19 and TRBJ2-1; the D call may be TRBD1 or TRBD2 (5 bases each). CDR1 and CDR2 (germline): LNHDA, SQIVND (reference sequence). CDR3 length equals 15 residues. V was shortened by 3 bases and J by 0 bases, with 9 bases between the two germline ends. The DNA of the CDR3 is TGTGCCAGTAGTATCTCGGGACGCTCCTACAATGAGCAGTTCTTC. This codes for CASSISGRSYNEQFF.

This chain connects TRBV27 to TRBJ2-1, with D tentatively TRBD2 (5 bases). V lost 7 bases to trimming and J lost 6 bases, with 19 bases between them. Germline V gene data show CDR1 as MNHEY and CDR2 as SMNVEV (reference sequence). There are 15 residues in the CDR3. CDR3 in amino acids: CASTAPPFRGNEQFF. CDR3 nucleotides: TGTGCCAGCACCGCCCCACCCTTTCGGGGCAATGAGCAGTTCTTC.

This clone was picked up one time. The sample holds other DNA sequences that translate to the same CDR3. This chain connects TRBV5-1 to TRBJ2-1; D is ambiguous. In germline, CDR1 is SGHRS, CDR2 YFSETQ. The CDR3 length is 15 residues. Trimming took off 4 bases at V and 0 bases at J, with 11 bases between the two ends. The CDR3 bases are TGCGCCAGCAGCCTAGACCGTAGCTCCTACAATGAGCAGTTCTTC. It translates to CASSLDRSSYNEQFF.

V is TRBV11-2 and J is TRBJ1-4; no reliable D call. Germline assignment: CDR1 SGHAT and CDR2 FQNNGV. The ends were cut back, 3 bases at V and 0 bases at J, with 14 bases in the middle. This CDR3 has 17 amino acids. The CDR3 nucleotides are TGTGCCAGCAGCTTTCTACGGTGGAGAGCAACTAATGAAAAACTGTTTTTT. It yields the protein CASSFLRWRATNEKLFF. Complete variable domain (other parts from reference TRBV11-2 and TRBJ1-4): EAGVAQSPRYKIIEKRQSVAFWCNPISGHATLYWYQQILGQGPKLLIQFQNNGVVDDSQLPKDRFSAERLKGVDSTLKIQPAKLEDSAVYLCASSFLRWRATNEKLFFGSGTQLSVL.

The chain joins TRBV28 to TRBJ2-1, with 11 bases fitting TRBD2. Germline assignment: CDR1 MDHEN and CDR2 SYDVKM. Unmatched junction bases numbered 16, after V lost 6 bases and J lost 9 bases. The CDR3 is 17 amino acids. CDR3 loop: CASSPPVLAGGPGEQFF. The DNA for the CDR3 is TGTGCCAGCAGCCCACCGGTTCTAGCGGGAGGTCCGGGTGAGCAGTTCTTC.

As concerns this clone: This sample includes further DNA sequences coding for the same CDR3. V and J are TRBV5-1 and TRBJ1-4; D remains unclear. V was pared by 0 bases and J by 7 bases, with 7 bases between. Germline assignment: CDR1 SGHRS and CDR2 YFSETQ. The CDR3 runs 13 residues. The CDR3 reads CASSLGLREKLFF. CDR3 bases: TGCGCCAGCAGCTTGGGTCTTCGTGAAAAACTGTTTTTT. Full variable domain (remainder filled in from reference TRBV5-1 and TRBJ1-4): KAGVTQTPRYLIKTRGQQVTLSCSPISGHRSVSWYQQTPGQGLQFLFEYFSETQRNKGNFPGRFSGRQFSNSRSEMNVSTLELGDSALYLCASSLGLREKLFFGSGTQLSVL.

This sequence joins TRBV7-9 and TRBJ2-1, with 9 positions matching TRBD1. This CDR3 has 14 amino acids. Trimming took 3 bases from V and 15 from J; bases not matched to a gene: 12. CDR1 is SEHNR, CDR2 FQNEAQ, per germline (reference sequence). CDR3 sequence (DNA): TGTGCCAGCAGCTTGGGACAGGGCCCCTTTCTTGGGTTCTTC. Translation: CASSLGQGPFLGFF. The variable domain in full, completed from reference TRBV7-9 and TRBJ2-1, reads DTGVSQNPRHKITKRGQNVTFRCDPISEHNRLYWYRQTLGQGPEFLTYFQNEAQLEKSRLLSDRFSAERPKGSFSTLEIQRTEQGDSAMYLCASSLGQGPFLGFFGPGTRLTVL.

The CDR3 is CASSPRSLTEPNSRPEAFF. Here the CDR3 DNA reads TGTGCCAGCTCACCACGGTCCCTGACGGAGCCCAATTCCCGGCCTGAAGCTTTCTTT. The chain couples TRBV18 to TRBJ1-1, with D uncertain. The germline CDR1 and CDR2 sequences are KGHSH and LQKENI. The CDR3 spans 19 residues. V lost 1 base and J 6 bases, leaving 27 bases between the germline ends.

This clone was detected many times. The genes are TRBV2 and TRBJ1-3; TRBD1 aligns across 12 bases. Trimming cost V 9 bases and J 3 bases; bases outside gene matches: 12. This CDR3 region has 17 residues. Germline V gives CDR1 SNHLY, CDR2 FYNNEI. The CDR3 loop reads CASTGTGGVFGGNTIYF. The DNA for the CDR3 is TGTGCCAGTACCGGGACAGGGGGCGTATTTGGTGGAAACACCATATATTTT. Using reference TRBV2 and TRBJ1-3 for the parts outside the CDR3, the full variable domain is EPEVTQTPSHQVTQMGQEVILRCVPISNHLYFYWYRQILGQKVEFLVSFYNNEISEKSEIFDDQFSVERPDGSNFTLKIRSTKLEDSAMYFCASTGTGGVFGGNTIYFGEGSWLTVV.